What follows are 11 T cell receptor beta chains derived from one specimen sequenced in a study of T cells in women clearing cervical HPV infection. This table comes from immunoSEQ multiplex PCR, and its TCRdb copy is limited to in-frame clones, with some not included. The listing records 10,000 to 15,000 clones. The sample comprised blood buffy coat. These receptors were collected from a woman aged 18 to 75 with a cervical HPV16 infection that either progressed to CIN3+ or cleared (not recorded which).

In the case of this clone: The CDR3 goes on 3 residues after the read ends, and that part is filled in from the germline J gene. The chain is built from TRBV30 and TRBJ1-1; tentative D call: TRBD1 (6 bases). This CDR3 is 14 amino acids long. V shed 1 base and J shed 6 bases, with 15 bases lying between them. CDR1 GTSNPN and CDR2 SVGIG come from the germline V gene (reference sequence). The sequenced part of the CDR3 DNA is TGTGCCTGGAGTGGGGGAAACAGGGAGGCTGAA. The encoded protein is CAWSGGNREAE. In full, the CDR3 reads CAWSGGNREAEAFF.

To note about this clone: The CDR3 is cut off 3 residues early in the read; its end comes from the germline J gene. V gene TRBV19 combines with J gene TRBJ1-5, with TRBD1 identical over 12 bases. This CDR3 has 16 amino acids. V was pared by 1 base and J by 6 bases, with 4 bases of the junction left unmatched. Germline V gene lookup returns CDR1 LNHDA and CDR2 SQIVND (reference sequence). CDR3 region: CASSIARDRGPQPQHF. CDR3 bases read: TGTGCCAGTAGTATAGCAAGGGACAGGGGGCCTCAGCCC.

According to its frequency, this clone is medium-sized (0.01 to 0.1%). The read is 3 residues too short to cover the CDR3 end, so that end is filled in from the germline J gene. The rearrangement joins TRBV20-1 to TRBJ2-1; 8 bases match TRBD2. The V segment lost 5 bases and the J segment 6 bases; nucleotides outside the gene matches: 9. This CDR3 spans 14 amino acids. The germline V gene encodes CDR1 DFQATT and CDR2 SNEGSKA (reference sequence). The covered CDR3 bases are TGCAGTGCTTCCCGCGGACTAGCAAGCAATGAG. Translating it yields CSASRGLASNE. The full-length CDR3 reads as CSASRGLASNEQFF.

As for this clone: Read sequence stops 3 residues before the CDR3 end, and the germline J gene provides the missing end. The chain is built from TRBV20-1 and TRBJ2-5, with D maybe TRBD1 (6 bases). V shed 5 bases and J shed 2 bases, with 15 bases lying between them. This CDR3 spans 14 amino acids. In germline, CDR1 is DFQATT, CDR2 SNEGSKA (reference sequence). The sequenced part of the CDR3 DNA is TGCAGTGCTGTGGACAGTTTGAAGCAAGAGACC. It is translated as CSAVDSLKQET. The entire CDR3 protein is CSAVDSLKQETQYF.

Of note for this clone: The read finishes 3 residues shy of the CDR3 end, and the germline J gene is used to complete it. The rearrangement links TRBV18 to TRBJ2-1, with D possibly TRBD2 on 6 matching bases. The CDR3 spans 16 residues. Between the trimmed V and J ends, which lost 6 bases and 4 bases, there was a span of 19 bases. Germline V lookup: CDR1 KGHSH, CDR2 LQKENI. CDR3 amino acids: CASSPGPGRGYNEQFF. Partial CDR3 DNA: TGTGCCAGCTCCCCAGGTCCGGGACGGGGGTACAATGAG.

On this clone itself: The sequence runs out 3 residues before the end of the CDR3; the remainder is reconstructed from the germline J gene. Other DNA sequences of this sample code for an identical CDR3. V and J are TRBV6-4 and TRBJ2-3; 11 nucleotides align to TRBD2. This CDR3 comprises 15 residues. CDR1 and CDR2 from the germline V gene are MRHNA and SNTAGT. With V trimmed by 0 bases and J by 6 bases, 2 bases remained unmatched. The CDR3 here is CASSDSSGGADTQYF. The part of the CDR3 DNA that was read is TGTGCCAGCAGTGACTCTAGCGGGGGGGCGGATACG.

Concerning this clone itself: The read halts 3 residues ahead of the CDR3 end, with the missing end drawn from the germline J gene. The V gene is TRBV20-1, the J gene TRBJ2-2; D is possibly TRBD1 (6 bases). V was clipped by 2 bases and J by 6 bases, with 10 bases between them. The CDR3 spans 13 residues. Germline V CDR1 and CDR2: DFQATT, SNEGSKA (reference sequence). CDR3 bases read: TGCAGTGCTAGATCCCGGACAGCCGGGGAG. It yields the protein CSARSRTAGE. The full CDR3 protein reads CSARSRTAGELFF.

Comments on this clone: With the read ending 3 residues before the CDR3 end, the germline J gene is used to fill in that end. This sequence joins TRBV30 and TRBJ1-3, with a possible D match to TRBD1 (6 bases). V dropped 5 bases and J dropped 2 bases, with 7 bases sitting between them. Per germline, CDR1 GTSNPN and CDR2 SVGIG (reference sequence). There are 12 residues in the CDR3. The DNA read from the CDR3 is TGTGCCTGGGGACAGCCTGGAAACACC. As protein: CAWGQPGNT. The CDR3 in its entirety is CAWGQPGNTIYF. Based on the CDR3 plus reference TRBV30 and TRBJ1-3, the full variable domain is SQTIHQWPATLVQPVGSPLSLECTVEGTSNPNLYWYRQAAGRGLQLLFYSVGIGQISSEVPQNLSASRPQDRQFILSSKKLLLSDSGFYLCAWGQPGNTIYFGEGSWLTVV.

CDR3: CASEGGVGKNIQYF. The sequenced CDR3 bases are TGTGCCAGCGAGGGAGGGGTTGGCAAAAACATT. The chain has TRBV28 and TRBJ2-4; 7 nucleotides align to TRBD2. The read is 3 residues too short to cover the CDR3 end, so that end is filled in from the germline J gene. Germline CDR1 and CDR2: MDHEN and SYDVKM. Trimming removed 8 bases from V and 3 bases from J; junction bases left unmatched: 7. The CDR3 contains 14 residues.

Note on this clone: An end of the junction does not agree with germline; a read error may underlie this. The read ends 3 residues before the CDR3 terminus; that terminus is restored from the germline J gene. V gene TRBV19 combines with J gene TRBJ2-4; TRBD1 aligns across 7 bases. Germline-derived CDR1 and CDR2 are LNHDA and SQIVND (reference sequence). This CDR3 has 17 residues. The DNA read from the CDR3 is TGTTCCAGTAGTATCCCGGGACAGAGACTTGCCAAAAACATT. This translates into CSSSIPGQRLAKNI. The complete CDR3 sequence is CSSSIPGQRLAKNIQYF.

The CDR3 bases that were read are TGTGCCTGGAGCCTGCGGGGGTTCCATCAAGAGACC. Its translation: CAWSLRGFHQET. The full CDR3 sequence reads CAWSLRGFHQETQYF. The chain uses TRBV30 and TRBJ2-5; TRBD2 matches 7 bases. The read terminates 3 residues before the CDR3 end, so the remaining end is supplied by the germline J gene. With 3 bases clipped from V and 2 bases from J, the junction kept 9 bases outside the gene matches. The germline CDR1 and CDR2 sequences are GTSNPN and SVGIG (reference sequence). The CDR3 runs 15 residues.